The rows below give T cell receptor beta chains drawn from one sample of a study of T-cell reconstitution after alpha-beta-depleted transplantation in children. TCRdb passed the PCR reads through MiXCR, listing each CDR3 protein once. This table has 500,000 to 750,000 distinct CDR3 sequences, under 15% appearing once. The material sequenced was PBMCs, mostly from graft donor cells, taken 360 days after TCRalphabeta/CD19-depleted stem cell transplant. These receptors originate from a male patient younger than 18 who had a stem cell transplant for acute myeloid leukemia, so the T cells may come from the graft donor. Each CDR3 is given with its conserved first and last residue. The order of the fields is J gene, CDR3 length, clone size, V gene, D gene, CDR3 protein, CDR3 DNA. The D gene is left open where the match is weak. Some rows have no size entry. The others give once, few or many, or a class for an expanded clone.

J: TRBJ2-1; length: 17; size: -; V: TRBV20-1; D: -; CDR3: CSARSKPLVWPYNEQFF; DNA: TGCAGTGCTAGATCTAAGCCCCTAGTTTGGCCCTACAATGAGCAGTTCTTC
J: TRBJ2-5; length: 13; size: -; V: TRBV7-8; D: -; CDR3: CASSLVRGASQYF; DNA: TGTGCCAGCAGCTTAGTAAGAGGTGCGTCCCAGTACTTC
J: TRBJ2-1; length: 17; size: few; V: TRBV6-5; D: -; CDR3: CASSSPLRAIGPNEQFF; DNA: TGTGCCAGCAGTTCCCCCCTCCGGGCTATAGGTCCCAATGAGCAGTTCTTC
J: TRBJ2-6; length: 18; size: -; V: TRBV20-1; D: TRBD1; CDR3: CSARESDRTTSGANVLTF; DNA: TGCAGTGCTAGAGAATCGGACAGGACCACCTCTGGGGCCAACGTCCTGACTTTC
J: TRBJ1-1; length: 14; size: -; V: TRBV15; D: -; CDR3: CATSRVTDGTEAFF; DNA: TGTGCCACCAGCAGAGTCACAGACGGCACTGAAGCTTTCTTT
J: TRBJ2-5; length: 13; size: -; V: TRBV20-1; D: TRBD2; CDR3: CSSRTSGQETQYF; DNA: TGCAGTTCCAGGACTAGCGGTCAAGAGACCCAGTACTTC
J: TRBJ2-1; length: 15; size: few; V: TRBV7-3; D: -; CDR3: CASSSQAGSYNEQFF; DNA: TGTGCCAGCAGCTCACAGGCGGGCTCCTACAATGAGCAGTTCTTC
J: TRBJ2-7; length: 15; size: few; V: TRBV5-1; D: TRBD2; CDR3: CASSLTSGGAPEQYF; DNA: TGCGCCAGCAGCTTGACTAGCGGGGGGGCCCCCGAGCAGTACTTC
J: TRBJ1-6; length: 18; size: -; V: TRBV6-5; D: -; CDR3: CASSYSLGGSSYNSPLHF; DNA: TGTGCCAGCAGTTACTCCTTAGGGGGGAGCTCCTATAATTCACCCCTCCACTTT
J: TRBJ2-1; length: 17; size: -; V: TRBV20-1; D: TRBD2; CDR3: CSAIEQLAGGTGQEQFF; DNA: TGCAGTGCGATAGAACAACTAGCGGGAGGGACCGGCCAGGAGCAGTTCTTC
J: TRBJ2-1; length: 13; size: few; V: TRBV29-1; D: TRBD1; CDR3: CSVRRGLVDEQFF; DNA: TGCAGCGTCCGCAGGGGGCTGGTCGATGAGCAGTTCTTC
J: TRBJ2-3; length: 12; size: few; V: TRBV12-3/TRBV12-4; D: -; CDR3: CASKRRTDTQYF; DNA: TGTGCCAGCAAGCGGCGCACAGATACGCAGTATTTT
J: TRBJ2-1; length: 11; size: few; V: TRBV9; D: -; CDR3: CASSPHNEQFF; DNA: TGTGCCAGCAGCCCACACAATGAGCAGTTCTTC
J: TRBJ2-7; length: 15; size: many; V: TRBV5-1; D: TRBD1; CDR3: CASSLRQGYSYEQYF; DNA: TGCGCCAGCAGCTTAAGACAGGGATACTCCTACGAGCAGTACTTC
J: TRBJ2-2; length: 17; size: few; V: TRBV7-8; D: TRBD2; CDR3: CASSFLGGSRNTGELFF; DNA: TGTGCCAGCAGCTTCCTTGGCGGGAGCCGGAACACCGGGGAGCTGTTTTTT
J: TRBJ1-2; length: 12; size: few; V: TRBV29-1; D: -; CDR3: CTVGGGLYGYTF; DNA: TGCACCGTTGGAGGGGGTCTCTATGGCTACACCTTC
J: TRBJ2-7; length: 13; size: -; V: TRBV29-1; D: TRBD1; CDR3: CSALPGQGYEQYF; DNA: TGCAGCGCTCTGCCGGGACAGGGATACGAGCAGTACTTC
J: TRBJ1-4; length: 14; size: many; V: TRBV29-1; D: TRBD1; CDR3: CSVGTGVREEKLFF; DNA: TGCAGCGTCGGGACAGGGGTGAGGGAGGAAAAACTGTTTTTT
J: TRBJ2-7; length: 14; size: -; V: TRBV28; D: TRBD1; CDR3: CASSTGTGFGEQYF; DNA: TGTGCCAGCAGTACCGGGACAGGGTTTGGCGAGCAGTACTTC
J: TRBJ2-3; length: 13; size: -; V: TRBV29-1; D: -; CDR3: CSVDEVSTDTQYF; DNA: TGCAGCGTTGACGAGGTCAGCACAGATACGCAGTATTTT
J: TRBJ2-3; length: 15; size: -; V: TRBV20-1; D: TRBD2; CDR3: CSARLPGLITDTQYF; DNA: TGCAGTGCTAGACTACCGGGACTAATCACAGATACGCAGTATTTT
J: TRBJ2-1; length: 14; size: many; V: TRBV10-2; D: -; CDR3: CASRTSGAYNEQFF; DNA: TGCGCCAGCAGGACCAGCGGTGCCTACAATGAGCAGTTCTTC
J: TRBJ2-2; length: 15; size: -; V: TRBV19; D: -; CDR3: CASSPKGTPTGELFF; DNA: TGTGCCAGTAGTCCGAAGGGGACACCCACCGGGGAGCTGTTTTTT
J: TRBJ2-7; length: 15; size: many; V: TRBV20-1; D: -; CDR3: CSARGRRGRDYEQYF; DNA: TGCAGTGCTAGAGGCCGGAGGGGCCGGGACTACGAGCAGTACTTC
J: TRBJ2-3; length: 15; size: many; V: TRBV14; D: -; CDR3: CASSPRVAGTDTQYF; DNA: TGTGCCAGCAGCCCCCGGGTAGCGGGCACAGATACGCAGTATTTT
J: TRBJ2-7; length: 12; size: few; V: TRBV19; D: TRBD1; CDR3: CASTGTVGEQYF; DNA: TGTGCCAGTACCGGGACAGTTGGTGAGCAGTACTTC
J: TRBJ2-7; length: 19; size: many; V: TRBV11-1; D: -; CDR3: CASSLGFWGSGLPGYEQYF; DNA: TGTGCCAGCAGCTTGGGGTTCTGGGGTTCCGGTCTTCCGGGATACGAGCAGTACTTC
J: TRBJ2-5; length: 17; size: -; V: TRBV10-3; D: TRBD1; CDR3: CAISEPGQPTYQETQYF; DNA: TGTGCCATCAGTGAGCCGGGACAGCCGACCTACCAAGAGACCCAGTACTTC
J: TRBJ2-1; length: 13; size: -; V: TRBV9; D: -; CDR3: CASRAGGLNEQFF; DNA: TGTGCCAGCCGAGCCGGGGGCCTCAATGAGCAGTTCTTC
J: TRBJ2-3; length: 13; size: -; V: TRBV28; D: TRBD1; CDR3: CASSWDRADTQYF; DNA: TGTGCCAGCAGCTGGGACAGGGCAGATACGCAGTATTTT
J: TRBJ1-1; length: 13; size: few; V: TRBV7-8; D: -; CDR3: CASSLGAAPEAFF; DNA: TGTGCCAGCAGCTTAGGAGCCGCCCCTGAAGCTTTCTTT
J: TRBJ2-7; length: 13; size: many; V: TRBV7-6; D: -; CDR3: CASSPGWGYEQYF; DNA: TGTGCCAGCAGCCCCGGGTGGGGCTACGAGCAGTACTTC
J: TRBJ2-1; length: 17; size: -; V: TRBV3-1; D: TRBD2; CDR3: CASRRSGLADHYNEQFF; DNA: TGTGCCAGCAGACGTTCGGGACTAGCAGATCACTACAATGAGCAGTTCTTC
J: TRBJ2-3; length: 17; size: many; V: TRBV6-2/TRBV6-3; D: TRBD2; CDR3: CASRRLAGGHYTDTQYF; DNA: TGTGCCAGCAGAAGACTAGCGGGAGGCCACTACACAGATACGCAGTATTTT
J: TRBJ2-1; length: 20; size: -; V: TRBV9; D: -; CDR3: CASSAQGTSTTRSSYNEQFF; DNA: TGTGCCAGCAGCGCCCAAGGGACTTCCACCACGAGGAGCTCCTACAATGAGCAGTTCTTC
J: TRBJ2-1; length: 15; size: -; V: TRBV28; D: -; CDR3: CASRPYGRDPLEQFF; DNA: TGTGCCAGCAGGCCTTACGGGCGGGACCCTCTGGAGCAGTTCTTC
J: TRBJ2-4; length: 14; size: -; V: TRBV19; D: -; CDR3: CASSTGIYKNIQYF; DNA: TGTGCCAGTAGTACCGGGATCTACAAAAACATTCAGTACTTC
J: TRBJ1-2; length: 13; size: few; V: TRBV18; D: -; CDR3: CASSPLWTKGYTF; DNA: TGTGCCAGCTCACCGTTATGGACGAAGGGCTACACCTTC
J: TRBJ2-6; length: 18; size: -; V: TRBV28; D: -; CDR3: CASSLIWIRDSGANVLTF; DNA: TGTGCCAGCAGTTTAATTTGGATTAGGGACTCTGGGGCCAACGTCCTGACTTTC
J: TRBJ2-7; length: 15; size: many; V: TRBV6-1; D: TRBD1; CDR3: CASSQYRDSTYEQYF; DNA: TGTGCCAGCAGTCAGTACCGGGACAGCACCTACGAGCAGTACTTC
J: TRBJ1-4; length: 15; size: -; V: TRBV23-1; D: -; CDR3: CASSPRIGPNEKLFF; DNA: TGCGCCAGCAGTCCTAGGATCGGGCCCAATGAAAAACTGTTTTTT
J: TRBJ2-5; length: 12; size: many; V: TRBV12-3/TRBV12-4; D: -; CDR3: CASKAGAETQYF; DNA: TGTGCCAGCAAAGCAGGGGCAGAGACCCAGTACTTC
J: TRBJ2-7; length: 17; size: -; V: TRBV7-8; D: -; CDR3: CASSYAQGKRQSYEQYF; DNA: TGTGCCAGCAGCTACGCCCAGGGGAAAAGGCAATCCTACGAGCAGTACTTC
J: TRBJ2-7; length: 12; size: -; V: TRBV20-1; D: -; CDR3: CSAFRTPYEQYF; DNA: TGCAGTGCTTTCCGGACACCCTACGAGCAGTACTTC
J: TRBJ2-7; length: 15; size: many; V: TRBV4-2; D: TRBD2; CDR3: CASSQDLAGEREQYF; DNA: TGTGCCAGCAGCCAAGATTTAGCGGGGGAAAGAGAGCAGTACTTC
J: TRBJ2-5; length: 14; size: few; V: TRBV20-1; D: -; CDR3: CSARVGQWVETQYF; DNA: TGCAGTGCTAGAGTTGGTCAGTGGGTAGAGACCCAGTACTTC
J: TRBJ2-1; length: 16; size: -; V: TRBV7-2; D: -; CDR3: CASSLTSTGSYNEQFF; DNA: TGTGCCAGCAGCCTAACGTCAACAGGCTCCTACAATGAGCAGTTCTTC
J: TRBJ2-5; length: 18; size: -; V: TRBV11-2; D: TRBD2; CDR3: CASSPDSQASGIRETQYF; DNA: TGTGCCAGCAGCCCCGATTCTCAGGCTAGCGGGATTAGAGAGACCCAGTACTTC
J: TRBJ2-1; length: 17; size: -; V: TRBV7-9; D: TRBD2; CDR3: CASRAYVASGFMNEQFF; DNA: TGTGCCAGCAGAGCTTACGTGGCTAGCGGGTTTATGAATGAGCAGTTCTTC
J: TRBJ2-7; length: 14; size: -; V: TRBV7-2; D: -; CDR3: CASSLDEVFYEQYF; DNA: TGTGCCAGCAGCCTAGATGAGGTTTTCTACGAGCAGTACTTC
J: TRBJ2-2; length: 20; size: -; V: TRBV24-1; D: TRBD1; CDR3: CATSADLGPGTVGNTGELFF; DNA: TGTGCCACCAGTGCCGATTTGGGCCCCGGGACAGTCGGAAACACCGGGGAGCTGTTTTTT
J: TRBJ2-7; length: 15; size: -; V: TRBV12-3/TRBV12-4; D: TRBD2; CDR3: CASSFSSGSSYEQYF; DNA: TGTGCCAGCAGTTTCTCCAGCGGGAGTAGCTACGAGCAGTACTTC
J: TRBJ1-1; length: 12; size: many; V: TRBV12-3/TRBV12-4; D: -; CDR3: CASSLRHPEAFF; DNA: TGTGCCAGCAGTTTACGACACCCTGAAGCTTTCTTT
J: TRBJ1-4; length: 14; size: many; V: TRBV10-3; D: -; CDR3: CAISESRGREKLFF; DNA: TGTGCCATCAGTGAGTCGAGAGGGAGGGAAAAACTGTTTTTT
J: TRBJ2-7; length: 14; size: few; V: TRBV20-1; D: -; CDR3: CSARVGWSIYEQYF; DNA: TGCAGTGCTAGGGTGGGGTGGAGTATCTACGAGCAGTACTTC
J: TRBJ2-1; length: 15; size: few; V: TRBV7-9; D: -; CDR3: CASSLELGQYNEQFF; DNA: TGTGCCAGCAGCTTAGAACTCGGACAGTACAATGAGCAGTTCTTC
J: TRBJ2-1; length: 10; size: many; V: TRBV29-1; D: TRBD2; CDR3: CSVSSGEQFF; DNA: TGCAGCGTCTCTAGCGGGGAGCAGTTCTTC
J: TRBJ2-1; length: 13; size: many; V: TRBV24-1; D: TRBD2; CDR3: CATSAGGWNEQFF; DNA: TGTGCCACCAGTGCGGGAGGCTGGAATGAGCAGTTCTTC
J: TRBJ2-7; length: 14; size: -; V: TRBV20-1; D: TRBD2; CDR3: CRAAPGGDPDEQYF; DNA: TGCAGGGCTGCTCCTGGGGGGGACCCTGACGAGCAGTACTTC